These 26 T cell receptor beta chains originate from one sample sequenced in a study of T cell responses to AZD1222 COVID-19 vaccine. Repertoires were generated with immunoSEQ multiplex PCR, while TCRdb's copy carries only in-frame clones and drops some. The sample records approximately 190,000 clones, over 70% being singletons. The specimen comprised peripheral blood, sampled on day 0 of MenACWY control vaccination. These receptors were obtained from an adult in good health.

V usage is TRBV30 and J usage is TRBJ2-2; the match to TRBD1 covers 8 bases. The CDR3 totals 14 residues. CDR1 is GTSNPN and CDR2 is SVGIG in the germline V gene (reference sequence). V lost 7 bases, J lost 5 bases, and 9 bases stayed unmatched. CDR3 DNA sequence: TGTGCCTCCCCGAGGACAGGGCCGACCGGGGAGCTGTTTTTT. Translated, it gives CASPRTGPTGELFF.

The rearrangement joins TRBV27 to TRBJ2-1; D is undetermined. Germline loops: CDR1 MNHEY, CDR2 SMNVEV (reference sequence). V shed 6 bases and J shed 4 bases, with 10 bases lying between them. This CDR3 contains 13 residues. CDR3 sequence (DNA): TGTGCCAGCAGACAGTACACATACAATGAGCAGTTCTTC. It specifies CASRQYTYNEQFF.

This chain connects TRBV28 to TRBJ2-7, with D possibly TRBD2 on 7 matching bases. V lost 7 bases and J 1 base, leaving 20 bases between the germline ends. Germline CDR1 MDHEN, CDR2 SYDVKM. The CDR3 has 16 residues. CDR3: CASTLGMGGASYEQYF. The CDR3 region has the DNA TGTGCCAGCACCCTGGGGATGGGGGGGGCTTCCTACGAGCAGTACTTC.

The chain recombines TRBV24-1 with TRBJ1-3, with 11 bases matching TRBD1. The V gene end was trimmed by 3 bases and the J gene end by 8 bases; junction bases not matched to a gene: 2. The CDR3 covers 14 residues. Germline V lookup: CDR1 KGHDR, CDR2 SFDVKD. Written as DNA, the CDR3 is TGTGCCACCAGTGATGGACAGGGGGCGGACACCATATATTTT. The encoded protein is CATSDGQGADTIYF.

V and J are TRBV6-5 and TRBJ1-1, with 10 bases identical to TRBD1. The CDR3 runs to 14 residues. Germline CDR1 and CDR2: MNHEY and SVGAGI. V trimming: 2 bases; J trimming: 7 bases; junction bases outside the gene matches: 4. CDR3 nucleotides: TGTGCCAGCAGTTACACCGGGACAGGGGATGAAGCTTTCTTT. Translating gives CASSYTGTGDEAFF.

The V call is TRBV27, the J call TRBJ2-7; no clear D. Trimming removed 3 bases from V and 4 bases from J, with 7 bases in between. The CDR3 loop spans 12 amino acids. From germline, CDR1 is MNHEY and CDR2 SMNVEV (reference sequence). The CDR3 DNA reads TGTGCCAGCAGTTTTAGTGGATACGAGCAGTACTTC. Encoded protein: CASSFSGYEQYF.

The V call is TRBV27, the J call TRBJ1-2; D gene unclear. V was cut by 1 base and J by 0 bases, with 12 bases left in between. Germline CDR1 MNHEY, CDR2 SMNVEV (reference sequence). The CDR3 has 16 amino acids. The CDR3 region is CASSLYSNRPNYGYTF. The CDR3 region has the DNA TGTGCCAGCAGTTTATACAGCAATCGACCTAACTATGGCTACACCTTC.

The V and J genes are TRBV3-1 (or the pseudogene TRBV3-2) and TRBJ2-1; the match to TRBD2 covers 9 bases. From germline, CDR1 is LGHDT and CDR2 YNNKEL (reference sequence). The CDR3 loop spans 16 amino acids. V trimming: 4 bases; J trimming: 10 bases; junction bases outside the gene matches: 14. CDR3 region: CASSPTGGLAGQEQFF. The CDR3, as DNA: TGTGCCAGCAGCCCCACCGGGGGGCTAGCGGGGCAGGAGCAGTTCTTC.

This clone has just a few counts. This chain connects TRBV6-5 to TRBJ2-7; no firm D call. The V end lost 2 bases, the J end lost 3 bases, and 2 bases lay between the germline ends. Germline V gene data show CDR1 as MNHEY and CDR2 as SVGAGI. The CDR3 is 11 amino acids. The CDR3: CASSYLYEQYF. The CDR3 region has the DNA TGTGCCAGCAGTTACCTCTACGAGCAGTACTTC.

The rearrangement uses TRBV6-5 and TRBJ1-2; TRBD1 aligns across 7 bases. With 6 bases clipped from V and 4 bases from J, the junction kept 11 bases outside the gene matches. The CDR3 has 15 residues. The germline V gene has CDR1 MNHEY and CDR2 SVGAGI. The CDR3 DNA sequence: TGTGCCAGCAGCGGTGTAACAGGGGATCTCTATGGCTACACCTTC. This codes for CASSGVTGDLYGYTF.

The J gene is TRBJ2-7, the V gene TRBV6-1, with TRBD1 as a possible D gene (5 bases). Germline V gene data show CDR1 as MNHNS and CDR2 as SASEGT. The CDR3 consists of 15 residues. V was clipped by 0 bases and J by 2 bases, with 11 bases between them. This chain's CDR3 is CASSEAQEPTYEQYF. CDR3 DNA sequence: TGTGCCAGCAGTGAAGCACAGGAACCGACCTACGAGCAGTACTTC.

The chain is built from TRBV28 and TRBJ2-3; 11 bases fit TRBD2. Germline values: CDR1 MDHEN, CDR2 SYDVKM. V gave up 2 bases and J gave up 14 bases; unmatched junction bases: 6. The CDR3 totals 13 residues. The CDR3: CASSLGLAGGRYF. The CDR3 DNA follows: TGTGCCAGCAGTTTAGGTCTAGCGGGGGGTAGGTATTTT.

This clone was found once. The V and J genes are TRBV7-2 and TRBJ1-4, with D tentatively TRBD1 (6 bases). Per the germline V gene, CDR1 is SGHTA and CDR2 is FQGNSA. Trimming removed 5 bases from V and 4 bases from J, with 14 bases in between. This CDR3 is built from 15 residues. The CDR3 nucleotides read TGTGCCAGCAGCCAATCCAGGGGCGTTAATGAAAAACTGTTTTTT. Translating gives CASSQSRGVNEKLFF.

The V and J genes are TRBV25-1 and TRBJ1-3; maybe TRBD1 (5 bases). The V gene's germline CDR1 is MGHDK and CDR2 SYGVNS. The CDR3 spans 16 residues. The V end lost 3 bases, the J end lost 2 bases, and 14 bases lay between the germline ends. CDR3 amino acids: CASSDPQRGPGNTIYF. The CDR3 bases are TGTGCCAGCAGTGACCCCCAGAGGGGCCCTGGAAACACCATATATTTT.

The chain links TRBV28 to TRBJ2-7; D unclear. Germline V gene sequence: CDR1 MDHEN, CDR2 SYDVKM. Trimming cost V 6 bases and J 1 base, with 7 bases left between them. The CDR3 contains 12 residues. CDR3 DNA sequence: TGTGCCAGCAGCCGACCGTCCTACGAGCAGTACTTC. Protein product: CASSRPSYEQYF.

This chain uses TRBV30 with TRBJ1-3; D not certain. Germline CDR1 and CDR2: GTSNPN and SVGIG (reference sequence). V gave up 0 bases and J gave up 0 bases, with 6 bases separating them. The CDR3 sequence is 14 residues long. Here the CDR3 DNA reads TGTGCCTGGAGTGTTGGGATCTCTGGAAACACCATATATTTT. The encoded protein is CAWSVGISGNTIYF.

The chain joins TRBV5-6 to TRBJ1-5; TRBD1 aligns across 7 bases. Germline loops: CDR1 SGHDT, CDR2 YYEEEE. Trimming removed 2 bases from V and 10 bases from J; junction bases left unmatched: 6. The length of the CDR3 is 13 residues. CDR3 amino acids: CASSFGQEGPQHF. DNA for the CDR3: TGTGCCAGCAGCTTTGGACAGGAAGGACCCCAGCATTTT.

The J gene is TRBJ1-1, the V gene TRBV4-1; D not resolved. The CDR3 contains 14 residues. The germline V and J ends were trimmed by 6 bases and 2 bases, with 13 bases remaining between them. The germline CDR1 and CDR2 sequences are MGHRA and YSYEKL. This chain's CDR3 is CASRFNGRNTEAFF. The CDR3 DNA sequence: TGCGCCAGCAGGTTTAATGGCAGAAACACTGAAGCTTTCTTT.

This rearrangement joins TRBV28 to TRBJ1-6; D is unclear. The CDR3 loop spans 16 amino acids. V was clipped by 6 bases and J by 0 bases, with 12 bases between them. In germline, CDR1 is MDHEN, CDR2 SYDVKM. The DNA of the CDR3 is TGTGCCAGCAGCCTAAAGGAGAGCTCCTATAATTCACCCCTCCACTTT. Translating gives CASSLKESSYNSPLHF.

This clone was picked up one time. The chain joins TRBV6-1 to TRBJ1-1, with D possibly matching TRBD1 (5 bases). Trimming took 0 bases from V and 0 from J, leaving 20 bases between them. The CDR3 loop spans 19 amino acids. The germline V gene has CDR1 MNHNS and CDR2 SASEGT. This CDR3 reads CASSEAWGGLWAMNTEAFF. The CDR3 nucleotides read TGTGCCAGCAGTGAAGCATGGGGGGGTCTCTGGGCTATGAACACTGAAGCTTTCTTT.

The V call is TRBV28, the J call TRBJ1-1; TRBD1 matches at 10 bases. J lost 3 bases, V lost 6 bases, and 7 bases had no gene match. Germline CDR1 MDHEN, CDR2 SYDVKM. The CDR3 totals 15 residues. The DNA of the CDR3 is TGTGCCAGCAGCCAAGCCGGGACAGGGGACACTGAAGCTTTCTTT. Translating gives CASSQAGTGDTEAFF. The full variable domain, with the rest looked up from reference TRBV28 and TRBJ1-1, is DVKVTQSSRYLVKRTGEKVFLECVQDMDHENMFWYRQDPGLGLRLIYFSYDVKMKEKGDIPEGYSVSREKKERFSLILESASTNQTSMYLCASSQAGTGDTEAFFGQGTRLTVV.

The chain recombines TRBV19 with TRBJ2-7, with D perhaps matching TRBD1 (6 bases). Deletions cut 5 bases from V and 3 bases from J, with 11 bases between. The CDR3 is 13 amino acids. Germline lookup yields CDR1 LNHDA and CDR2 SQIVND (reference sequence). The CDR3 DNA reads TGTGCCAGTAGTGTACAGGGCGGCTACGAGCAGTACTTC. The encoded protein is CASSVQGGYEQYF.

The CDR3, as DNA: TGTGCCAGCAGCCCAAACCGACGGGACGGAACCTACGAGCAGTACTTC. Residues: CASSPNRRDGTYEQYF. J is TRBJ2-7 and V is TRBV11-2, with D perhaps being TRBD1 or TRBD2 (5 bases each). Trimming shortened V by 5 bases and J by 2 bases, and 19 bases separated the two germline ends. CDR3 length equals 16 residues. The germline gives CDR1 SGHAT, CDR2 FQNNGV.

This sequence joins TRBV6-6 and TRBJ2-7, with D perhaps matching TRBD1 (5 bases). Trimming took off 6 bases at V and 4 bases at J, with 19 bases between the two ends. This CDR3 is 15 amino acids long. Germline lookup yields CDR1 MNHNY and CDR2 SVGAGI (reference sequence). CDR3 bases: TGTGCCAGCAGACCCCCGGGCGGTGACAGTTACGAGCAGTACTTC. Protein product: CASRPPGGDSYEQYF.

The CDR3 bases are TGTGCCAGCACTCGAGAGGGGGATTTGTGGACCGGGGAGCTGTTTTTT. Translating gives CASTREGDLWTGELFF. The chain combines TRBV5-6 with TRBJ2-2; D perhaps matches TRBD1 (6 bases). CDR3 size: 16 residues. The V gene's germline CDR1 is SGHDT and CDR2 YYEEEE. V lost 6 bases to trimming and J lost 5 bases, with 20 bases between them.

CDR3 in DNA: TGTGCCAGCTCACCTAGGGGACAGGGGTCTGATCAGCCCCAGCATTTT. Protein: CASSPRGQGSDQPQHF. This rearrangement joins TRBV18 to TRBJ1-5; 10 bases are shared with TRBD1. Germline CDR1 is KGHSH and CDR2 is LQKENI. V lost 3 bases and J lost 5; bases outside the gene matches: 7. The CDR3 has 16 amino acids.